This T cell receptor (beta chain) was retrieved from a study of shared clonotypes between healthy human individuals. Trimming took 1 base from V and 3 from J, leaving 10 bases between them. CDR1 is SGHRS, CDR2 YFSETQ, per germline. The CDR3 is 14 amino acids. The table came from immunoSEQ multiplex PCR; TCRdb's copy has only in-frame clones and leaves some out. Here the sample spans under 2,500,000 clones, around 95% being singletons. A remark on this clone: Its cognate antigen is unknown.

Study-wide points: Genetic and exposure-history diversity was limited by the few donors. Rarefaction gave evidence that sorted-subset sequencing remained incomplete despite large depth. It was the non-shared clonotypes that had lower generation probabilities than clonotypes shared by all four donors.

This TCR was sampled from a man aged 18 to 30 in good health. V is TRBV5-1 and J is TRBJ1-1, with D possibly being TRBD1 (5 bases). Input material: naive CD4+ T cells sorted from blood. Subset here: CD45RA+ positively selected. CDR3 coding DNA: TGCGCCAGCAGCTTGTGGGGGAAGGACACTGAAGCTTTCTTT. It is translated as CASSLWGKDTEAFF. Supplemented by reference TRBV5-1 and TRBJ1-1, the full variable domain reads KAGVTQTPRYLIKTRGQQVTLSCSPISGHRSVSWYQQTPGQGLQFLFEYFSETQRNKGNFPGRFSGRQFSNSRSEMNVSTLELGDSALYLCASSLWGKDTEAFFGQGTRLTVV.